Listed here are 22 T cell receptor beta chains from one sample, sequenced in a study of cytomegalovirus exposure and HLA in healthy donors. The PCR made use of 60 Vbeta and 13 Jbeta primers. Measured with immunoSEQ multiplex PCR; TCRdb has only the in-frame clones, and not every one. The data contain under 130,000 clones, about 70% of them singletons. Sequenced: PBMCs. The source of these receptors is a man aged 25 to 45 in good health and CMV-seronegative.

The rearrangement uses TRBV6-1 and TRBJ2-5, with D possibly matching TRBD2 (6 bases). CDR1 MNHNS and CDR2 SASEGT come from the germline V gene. Trimming removed 1 base from V and 1 base from J, with 10 bases in between. The CDR3 is made up of 15 amino acids. CDR3 amino acids: CASSEVETSQETQYF. CDR3 bases: TGTGCCAGCAGTGAAGTTGAGACTAGCCAAGAGACCCAGTACTTC.

This clone has only a few counts. The V call is TRBV28, the J call TRBJ2-7, with 7 bases lining up with TRBD2. J was trimmed by 6 bases and V by 2 bases; bases with no gene match: 10. Germline values: CDR1 MDHEN, CDR2 SYDVKM. CDR3 length equals 15 residues. Written as DNA, the CDR3 is TGTGCCAGCAGTTTAAGGCAGGGAGGGAAGTTCGAGCAGTACTTC. Translated: CASSLRQGGKFEQYF.

The J gene is TRBJ2-1, the V gene TRBV7-8; 10 nucleotides match TRBD2. There are 17 residues in the CDR3. V was clipped by 6 bases and J by 1 base; unmatched bases: 9. From germline, CDR1 is SGHVS and CDR2 FQNEAQ. CDR3 DNA: TGTGCCAGCAGTTCTAGCGGGAGCGGGAGGTCCTACAATGAGCAGTTCTTC. Translating gives CASSSSGSGRSYNEQFF.

This chain joins TRBV7-2 and TRBJ2-1; D may be TRBD2 (5 bases). The CDR3 is 17 residues long. Germline assignment: CDR1 SGHTA and CDR2 FQGNSA. V shed 5 bases and J shed 4 bases, with 21 bases lying between them. The CDR3: CASSTRRGGVGYNEQFF. The CDR3, as DNA: TGTGCCAGCAGCACGCGTCGGGGTGGTGTAGGTTACAATGAGCAGTTCTTC.

The rearrangement joins TRBV28 to TRBJ1-5, with D uncertain. The CDR3 has 12 amino acids. Deletions cut 5 bases from V and 7 bases from J, with 9 bases between. Germline values: CDR1 MDHEN, CDR2 SYDVKM. CDR3 amino acids: CASSAPLQPQHF. DNA for the CDR3: TGTGCCAGCAGTGCCCCTCTACAGCCCCAGCATTTT.

The chain recombines TRBV5-1 with TRBJ1-2, with TRBD1 identical over 7 bases. With 3 bases clipped from V and 4 bases from J, the junction kept 6 bases outside the gene matches. The CDR3 totals 14 residues. The germline V gene has CDR1 SGHRS and CDR2 YFSETQ. The CDR3 DNA follows: TGCGCCAGCAGCTCCACAGGGGTATCCTATGGCTACACCTTC. Its protein is CASSSTGVSYGYTF.

The chain uses TRBV28 and TRBJ1-3, with 8 bases lining up with TRBD1. This CDR3 is 16 amino acids long. J lost 3 bases, V lost 7 bases, and 11 bases had no gene match. Germline V gives CDR1 MDHEN, CDR2 SYDVKM. The CDR3 DNA follows: TGTGCCAGCATCTTATCCGGGACAGGTCATGGAAACACCATATATTTT. Residues: CASILSGTGHGNTIYF.

This sequence joins TRBV7-2 and TRBJ1-1; TRBD1 is a possible D gene (6 bases). The CDR3 has 13 residues. Looked up from germline, CDR1 is SGHTA and CDR2 is FQGNSA. V was cut by 6 bases and J by 4 bases, with 12 bases left in between. The CDR3 protein is CASSKRTATEAFF. The CDR3 bases are TGTGCCAGCAGTAAACGGACAGCCACTGAAGCTTTCTTT.

The chain employs TRBV5-1 and TRBJ1-4; TRBD1 is a possible D gene (6 bases). Trimming stripped 3 bases from V and 5 bases from J, with 23 bases between. Germline V CDR1 and CDR2: SGHRS, YFSETQ. The CDR3 runs to 18 residues. CDR3 DNA: TGCGCCAGCAGCTGGACCGGGACACCCTACGGGGGGAATGAAAAACTGTTTTTT. Translating gives CASSWTGTPYGGNEKLFF.

The V and J genes are TRBV5-6 and TRBJ1-2, with a possible D match to TRBD1 (5 bases). The CDR3 length is 15 residues. CDR1 is SGHDT, CDR2 YYEEEE, per germline. The ends were cut back, 5 bases at V and 5 bases at J, with 19 bases in the middle. The CDR3 coding sequence is TGTGCCAGCAGTTTGACACAGGCCGGGGGATATGGCTACACCTTC. Its translation: CASSLTQAGGYGYTF.

The chain combines TRBV7-2 with TRBJ2-2; D may be TRBD1 (5 bases). Germline loops: CDR1 SGHTA, CDR2 FQGNSA. The V end was cut by 4 bases, the J end by 2 bases, with 8 bases between. This CDR3 region has 14 residues. The CDR3 sequence is CASSYRRNTGELFF. The CDR3 nucleotides are TGTGCCAGCAGCTACAGGAGAAACACCGGGGAGCTGTTTTTT.

V usage is TRBV30 and J usage is TRBJ1-1; TRBD1 is a possible D gene (6 bases). V gave up 1 base and J gave up 4 bases, with 22 bases separating them. CDR3 length: 17 amino acids. CDR1 and CDR2 (germline): GTSNPN, SVGIG (reference sequence). This CDR3 reads CAWSAGGGGWVGTEAFF. In DNA form, the CDR3 reads TGTGCCTGGAGTGCGGGAGGCGGGGGCTGGGTCGGCACTGAAGCTTTCTTT.

To note about this clone: At one end, the junction sequence differs from germline, possibly due to a read error. The J gene is TRBJ2-6, the V gene TRBV6-4; TRBD1 matches at 11 bases. The length of the CDR3 is 16 residues. The V gene's germline CDR1 is MRHNA and CDR2 SNTAGT. CDR3 sequence: CASSGTGGSGANGLTF. The CDR3 bases are TGTGCCAGCAGTGGGACAGGGGGCTCTGGGGCCAACGGCCTGACTTTC.

This chain joins TRBV30 and TRBJ2-3; the match to TRBD2 covers 11 bases. The V segment lost 1 base and the J segment 5 bases; nucleotides outside the gene matches: 5. CDR1 is GTSNPN, CDR2 SVGIG, per germline (reference sequence). CDR3 length: 15 amino acids. The CDR3 sequence is CAWSDQTSGVDTQYF. The DNA for the CDR3 is TGTGCCTGGAGTGACCAGACTAGCGGGGTAGATACGCAGTATTTT.

This sequence joins TRBV4-1 and TRBJ2-7, with 8 bases identical to TRBD1. V shed 7 bases, J shed 2 bases, and the junction held 7 bases outside the gene matches. The CDR3 consists of 14 residues. The germline CDR1 and CDR2 sequences are MGHRA and YSYEKL. CDR3 region: CASTQDRATYEQYF. The CDR3 coding sequence is TGCGCCAGCACCCAGGACAGGGCCACCTACGAGCAGTACTTC.

About this clone: Other DNA sequences in this specimen translate into the identical CDR3. The chain carries TRBV29-1 and TRBJ2-1; D is unclear. The CDR3 runs to 13 residues. Trimming pared 3 bases from V and 2 bases from J, leaving 8 bases between. Per the germline V gene, CDR1 is SQVTM and CDR2 is ANQGSEA. The CDR3 spells CSVDTGTYNEQFF. In nucleotides, the CDR3 is TGCAGCGTTGATACGGGTACCTACAATGAGCAGTTCTTC.

This chain joins TRBV9 and TRBJ1-1; tentative D call: TRBD1 (6 bases). V was pared by 0 bases and J by 6 bases, with 9 bases between. CDR3 length: 13 residues. Germline V gene sequence: CDR1 SGDLS, CDR2 YYNGEE. The CDR3 spells CASSVVGGSEAFF. The CDR3 nucleotides read TGTGCCAGCAGCGTAGTAGGGGGTTCTGAAGCTTTCTTT.

The J gene is TRBJ2-4, the V gene TRBV4-1; 7 positions agree with TRBD1. V lost 3 bases, J lost 1 base, and 3 bases stayed unmatched. CDR1 and CDR2 from the germline V gene are MGHRA and YSYEKL. CDR3 length equals 15 residues. CDR3: CASSHDRAAKNIQYF. DNA for the CDR3: TGCGCCAGCAGCCACGACAGGGCGGCCAAAAACATTCAGTACTTC.

The chain employs TRBV5-1 and TRBJ2-1; 9 bases fit TRBD2. CDR1 is SGHRS and CDR2 is YFSETQ in the germline V gene. The J segment lost 7 bases and the V segment lost 0 bases, leaving 5 bases of the junction unmatched. CDR3 size: 15 residues. In DNA, the CDR3 is TGCGCCAGCAGCTTGGATAGCGGGAGCTGGAATGAGCAGTTCTTC. It translates to CASSLDSGSWNEQFF.

This chain uses TRBV9 with TRBJ2-3; 10 nucleotides line up with TRBD2. The V gene end was trimmed by 3 bases and the J gene end by 6 bases; junction bases not matched to a gene: 7. CDR3 length: 15 residues. Per germline, CDR1 SGDLS and CDR2 YYNGEE. CDR3 region: CASSGLAGVTDTQYF. As DNA, the CDR3 is TGTGCCAGCAGCGGCCTAGCGGGAGTCACGGATACGCAGTATTTT.

This clone came up a few times. The chain uses TRBV2 and TRBJ2-7; 9 bases map to TRBD1. This CDR3 is built from 13 residues. The trim removed 10 bases at V and 2 bases at J, leaving 6 bases unmatched. CDR1 is SNHLY and CDR2 is FYNNEI in the germline V gene. CDR3 in amino acids: CATQGTGTYEQYF. For the CDR3, the DNA is TGTGCCACTCAAGGGACAGGGACCTACGAGCAGTACTTC.

This clone turned up a few times. V is TRBV11-2 and J is TRBJ1-2; TRBD1 aligns across 7 bases. Germline trimming cut 4 bases from V and 2 bases from J; bases unmatched to any gene: 4. The CDR3 loop spans 14 amino acids. Germline lookup yields CDR1 SGHAT and CDR2 FQNNGV. This CDR3 is CASSWGDSNYGYTF. The CDR3 bases are TGTGCCAGCAGCTGGGGGGACAGCAACTATGGCTACACCTTC.